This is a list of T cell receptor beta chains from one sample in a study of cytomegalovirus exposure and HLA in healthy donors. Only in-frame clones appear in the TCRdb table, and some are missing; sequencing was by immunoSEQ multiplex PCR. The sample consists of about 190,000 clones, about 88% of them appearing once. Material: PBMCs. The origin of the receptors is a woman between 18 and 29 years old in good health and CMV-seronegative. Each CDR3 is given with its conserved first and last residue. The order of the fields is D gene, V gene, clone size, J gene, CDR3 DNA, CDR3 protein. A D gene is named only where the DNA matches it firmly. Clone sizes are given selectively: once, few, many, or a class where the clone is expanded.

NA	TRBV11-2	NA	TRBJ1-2	TGTGCCAGCAGTCGGGACACCAACTATGGCTACACCTTC	CASSRDTNYGYTF
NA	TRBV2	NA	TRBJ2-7	TGTGCCAGCAGTGAACAGGGGTGGGAGCAGTACTTC	CASSEQGWEQYF
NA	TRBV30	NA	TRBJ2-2	TGTGCCTGGAGTCCTCTAAGCGGAAACACCGGGGAGCTGTTTTTT	CAWSPLSGNTGELFF
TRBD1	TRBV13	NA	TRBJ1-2	TGTGCCAGCAGCTCGCTGTTCCAGGGGGCGCAAGGCTACACCTTC	CASSSLFQGAQGYTF
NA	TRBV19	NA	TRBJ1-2	TGTGCCAGTAGATCGGGGACTAACTATGGCTACACCTTC	CASRSGTNYGYTF
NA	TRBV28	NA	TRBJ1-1	TGTGCCAGCACCCGTTCCGGGACTTGGGACACTGAAGCTTTCTTT	CASTRSGTWDTEAFF
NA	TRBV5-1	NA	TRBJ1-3	TGCGCCAGCAGCGACACAGCTACTGGAAACACCATATATTTT	CASSDTATGNTIYF
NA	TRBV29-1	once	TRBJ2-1	TGCAGCGTTGAATGGTTCCACCTTACGGATGAGCAGTTCTTC	CSVEWFHLTDEQFF
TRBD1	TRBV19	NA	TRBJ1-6	TGTGCCAGTACCCGGACAGGGGAAGGAGATTCACCCCTCCACTTT	CASTRTGEGDSPLHF
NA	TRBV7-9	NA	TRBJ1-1	TGTGCCAGCAGCTTAGCTGGGGGGATGAACACTGAAGCTTTCTTT	CASSLAGGMNTEAFF
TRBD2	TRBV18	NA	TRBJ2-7	TGTGCCAGCTCACTAGCGGGATCCTCCTACGAGCAGTACTTC	CASSLAGSSYEQYF